This T cell receptor beta chain came from a study of blood T cells in healthy people across ages. Regarding the study as a whole: TCR beta diversity, measured per million T cells, fell in a roughly linear way with age. CMV status of donors was not determined, possibly confounding expanded clonotype changes. TCR beta diversity was tightly associated with the proportion of naive T cells.

A second PCR, run for roughly 6 to 11 cycles, used a sample-barcoded 5' primer plus a J-beta primer mix. TCRdb used MiXCR to reprocess the 5' RACE reads, holding one entry per CDR3 protein. The table lists about a million distinct CDR3 sequences, more than 30% of them singletons. At least ten counts were recorded for this clonotype. As yet, its antigen is unknown. Samples each yielded at least 6 micrograms of total RNA. The CDR3 contains 14 residues. The V end was cut by 3 bases, the J end by 4 bases, with 12 bases between. This clonotype originated in a man aged 18 to 30 in good health. The source material was blood. The chain employs TRBV12-3 or TRBV12-4 and TRBJ1-2, with unresolved D. CDR3 residues: CASSLRSGGYGYTF. The CDR3 nucleotides read TGTGCCAGCAGTTTGCGTTCGGGCGGCTATGGCTACACCTTC.